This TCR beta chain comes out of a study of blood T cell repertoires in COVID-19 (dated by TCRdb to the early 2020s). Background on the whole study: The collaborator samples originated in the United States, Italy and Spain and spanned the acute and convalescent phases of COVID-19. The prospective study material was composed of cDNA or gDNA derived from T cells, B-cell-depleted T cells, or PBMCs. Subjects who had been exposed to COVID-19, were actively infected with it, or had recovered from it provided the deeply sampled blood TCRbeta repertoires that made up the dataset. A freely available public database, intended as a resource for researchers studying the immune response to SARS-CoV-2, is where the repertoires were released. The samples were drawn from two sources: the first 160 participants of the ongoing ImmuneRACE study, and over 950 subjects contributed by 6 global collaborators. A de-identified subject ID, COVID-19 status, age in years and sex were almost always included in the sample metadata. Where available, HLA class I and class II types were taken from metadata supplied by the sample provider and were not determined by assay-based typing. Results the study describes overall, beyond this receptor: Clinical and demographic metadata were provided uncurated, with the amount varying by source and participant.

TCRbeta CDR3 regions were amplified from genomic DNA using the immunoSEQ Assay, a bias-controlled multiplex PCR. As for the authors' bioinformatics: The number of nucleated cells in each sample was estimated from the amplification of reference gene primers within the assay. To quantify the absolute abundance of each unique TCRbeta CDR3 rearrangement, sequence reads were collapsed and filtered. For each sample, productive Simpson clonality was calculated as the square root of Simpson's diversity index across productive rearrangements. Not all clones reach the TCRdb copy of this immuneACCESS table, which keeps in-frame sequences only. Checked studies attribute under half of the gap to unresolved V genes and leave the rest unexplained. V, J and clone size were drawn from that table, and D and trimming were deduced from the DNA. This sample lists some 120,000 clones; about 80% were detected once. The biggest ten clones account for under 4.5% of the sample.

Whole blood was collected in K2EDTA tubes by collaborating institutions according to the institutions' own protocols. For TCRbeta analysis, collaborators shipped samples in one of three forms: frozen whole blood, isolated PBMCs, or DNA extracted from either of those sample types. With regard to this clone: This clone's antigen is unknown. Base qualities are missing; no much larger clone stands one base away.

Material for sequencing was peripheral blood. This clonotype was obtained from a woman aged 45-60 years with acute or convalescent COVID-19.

In nucleotide form, the sequence is TGTGCCAGCAGCGCCTACAGGGAGTCCTATGGCTACACCTTC. The encoded protein is CASSAYRESYGYTF. The rearrangement combines TRBV9 with TRBJ1-2, and TRBD1 may be the D gene, going by 6 matching bases. The CDR3 starts with the cysteine, ends with the phenylalanine, and has 14 residues. The DNA shown is the 42-base CDR3, in frame from base 1. V and J are truncated by 3 bases and 4 bases respectively, leaving an intervening sequence of 13 bases. According to the germline V gene, CDR1 reads SGDLS and CDR2 reads YYNGEE.